This T cell receptor beta chain was identified in a study of cytomegalovirus exposure and HLA in healthy donors (TCRdb year 2017). A note on the overall study: In an earlier analysis of 450 to 750 of the donors, 276 Gb of sequence data and approximately 100 million unique TCR beta sequences from 180 million or so T cells were reported. About 280 gigabases of sequencing data and 70 million to 100 million unique TCR sequences made up an early release that covered 500 to 700 HLA-typed donors. Of the 300 to 400 genotyped donors, over 65% fell in the genetic ancestry cluster associated with self-reported Caucasian donors. The study aimed to test whether cataloging public T cell receptors could reveal signatures of past pathogen exposure. The study used immunosequencing to profile the T cell repertoires of more than 650 subjects and linked those repertoires to cytomegalovirus serostatus. A separate validation cohort of 100 to 150 different subjects was used in addition to the 666-subject first cohort. High-throughput TCR immunosequencing, statistical association of individual TCRs with disease status, and machine learning were combined to predict cytomegalovirus infection status. A later analysis re-examined previously published TCR beta repertoires from more than 550 donors and added high-resolution HLA genotyping to investigate patterns of TCR occurrence. Rather than using new phenotypic data, the later analysis identified candidate immune exposures from TCR beta sequences and from how often those sequences occurred across donors. An earlier analysis of around 580 of the donors used high-throughput TCR beta sequencing to judge whether each TCR beta V gene segment behaved as functional or pseudogenic. Donor age, sex, ethnicity and CMV serostatus were collected together with the repertoire data. A later genetic analysis used genome-wide SNP genotypes for about 55% of the 666 donors, treating that subset as a discovery cohort. Every discovery cohort repertoire had been produced on one sequencing platform. Both class I and class II loci were covered by HLA typing, at four-digit resolution. The number of typed donors differed by locus: roughly 620-630 for A, B, C, DRB1 and DQB1; 500 to 550 for DQA1; around 610 for DPA1; and some 470 for DPB1. Roughly 5 DR-DQ haplotypes were treated as single units for association and clustering because of strong linkage in the cohort. Across some 400 genotyped donors of the cohort, an average of approximately 200,000 unique TCR beta nucleotide sequences per donor were sequenced, and around 19% of those sequences were non-productive. What the research found in general, with its limitations: In a later analysis, 16,951 TCR beta sequences were associated with specific HLA alleles at a false discovery rate of 0.05. Linkage disequilibrium might explain the correlated functional status among segregating V segments, but an unknown experimental factor could not be ruled out. When HLA alleles, especially DR and DQ, strongly co-occurred, TCR associations were difficult to assign to individual alleles. Most TCR sequences were seen in very few donors, while some public TCRs were found in many individuals. In a later analysis, the rate of TCR association differed among HLA loci, with DRB1 alleles having the most associated TCRs and HLA-C alleles having the fewest. A group of highly shared sequence variants was considered likely to be a technical artifact of the sequencing pipeline. The 87-base-pair reads could not distinguish some IMGT-functional V segments, including TRBV6-2 and TRBV6-3, so those segments were excluded. According to a later analysis, parvovirus B19, influenza, CMV and Epstein-Barr virus appeared linked to several top co-occurrence clusters. A total of 150 to 200 TCR beta chains were listed by the study as associated with cytomegalovirus. Because counts were too low, under 20 rarely observed V segments, including chromosome 9 orphons, were left out of the earlier analysis of several hundred of the donors. HLA typing was unavailable for some donors at each locus, so association tests used only the typed subset. Presence/absence analyses assumed roughly uniform sequencing depth across donors, an assumption that may not hold. In this cohort, only TCR beta chains were sequenced, and detectable features were limited by the absence of alpha or paired-chain data. The only immune exposure information available for the cohort was CMV serostatus. A later analysis found that HLA-associated TCR beta chains were more clonally expanded and had lower generation probabilities than equally common non-associated chains. Broadly in line with IMGT annotations, most TCR beta V segments showed up in productive rearrangements about 87% or about 30% of the time in an earlier analysis of 450 to 600 of the donors. An association between a missense DCLRE1C variant and V-gene and J-gene trimming of TCR beta chains was found in a later genetic analysis and replicated in an independent cohort. Cytomegalovirus status was reported to be diagnosed by the classifier with high specificity and sensitivity in both the original and validation cohorts. A later analysis found that most CMV-associated TCR beta chains appeared HLA-restricted, with HLA associations seemingly driven largely by CMV exposure. It was suggested by the authors that the approach could potentially be generalized to other disease states and immunological phenotypes. In vitro tests confirmed that a few of the cytomegalovirus-associated TCR beta chains recognize cytomegalovirus antigens. A further reported finding was that TCR beta sequences accurately predicted the HLA-A and HLA-B alleles for most subjects in the first cohort. According to a later genetic analysis, donors in an Asian-associated ancestry cluster had fewer N-insertions in productive TCRs than the roughly 670-donor mean.

This clone was observed a few times. Its antigen remains unidentified. Base qualities are not at hand, and no much larger clone is one base apart. In total, 500 to 700 healthy bone marrow donors made up the cohort. At the time of sampling, all cohort members were nominally healthy, though unrecorded immune exposures were likely present. The donor was CMV seropositive and belonged to the group of 250 to 300 seropositive cohort members. Each donor provided a peripheral blood sample, and peripheral blood mononuclear cells were used for TCR beta sequencing. Genomic DNA extraction from the blood cell samples was performed with the Qiagen DNeasy Blood Extraction Kit. Reading the germline V gene gives CDR1 MNHEY and CDR2 SVGAGI. V loses 2 bases of germline sequence and J loses 3 bases, and the interval between the two ends is 13 bases. CDR3 length: 16 amino acids, cysteine to phenylalanine. Of all the DNA, just the CDR3 is kept, 48 bases in frame from base 1.

The method behind the library was the immunoSEQ multiplex PCR assay. For the multiplex PCR, a mixture combining 60 forward primers for TCR Vbeta segments and 13 reverse primers for TCR Jbeta segments was used. The CDR3 region of rearranged TCR beta genes was amplified from genomic DNA by a multiplex PCR assay. The amplified TCR beta libraries were sequenced on the Illumina HiSeq System as 87-base-pair reads. The paper's data handling went like this. Across the 600 to 700 repertoires, a later analysis counted approximately 83 million unique TCR beta chains, 9.5 million to 13 million of which were shared by at least two donors. Raw reads were error-corrected and collapsed into unique sequences with a nearest-neighbor algorithm that merged closely related sequences to remove PCR and sequencing errors. Alignment of CDR3 sequences to IMGT reference sequences was used to assign V, D and J gene segments. For a sequence to be retained, a match of at least six nucleotides to both a V gene segment and a J gene segment was required. Rearrangements were classified as productive when the CDR3 lacked stop codons and remained in frame with V and J, and all other rearrangements were classified as non-productive. Following IMGT convention, CDR3 was defined as the stretch from the second conserved V-encoded cysteine up to the conserved J-encoded phenylalanine. The earlier analysis of about 500 of the donors excluded sequences that lacked an unambiguous match to a single V gene segment. An earlier analysis of 450 to 650 of the donors called V segments functional above 56.7% productive rearrangements and segregating when the between-donor standard deviation exceeded 5%. A statistical classification framework was built for diagnosing cytomegalovirus status from the catalog of TCR beta chain sequences. In a later analysis, V and J genes were assigned by comparing TCR nucleotide sequences against IMGT/GENE-DB human TR gene sequences. A later analysis assigned CDR3 sequences and most-parsimonious VDJ recombination scenarios with the TCRdist pipeline. A later analysis defined each TCR beta chain by its CDR3 amino acid sequence plus V-gene family, and excluded reads lacking a unique V-gene family. In a later analysis, nearly 600 highly shared, low-generation-probability nucleotide sequences were removed to address suspected cross-contamination and a sequencing artifact. For each public chain, a later analysis derived a clonal expansion index from normalized ranks of inferred template counts within each repertoire. In a later analysis, generation probabilities were computed using a VDJ recombination model fitted to out-of-frame rearrangements, and the results were checked against IGoR. In a later analysis, TCR-TCR, TCR-HLA and TCR-CMV co-occurrence was scored with hypergeometric tests, and a repertoire-size bias correction was applied to TCR pairs. False discovery rates were estimated in a later analysis by permuting HLA or CMV assignments 20 times. In a later analysis, co-occurring TCRs were grouped with DBSCAN, and TCRdist sequence similarity was added when clustering was performed within HLA-allele-positive subsets. For co-occurrence clustering, repertoires with fewer than 30,000 or more than 120,000 public chains were excluded, along with four to six repertoires with anomalous nucleotide sharing. TCRdb's version of the immuneACCESS table is confined to in-frame rearrangements and falls short of the full clone set. An unresolved V gene accounts for under half of the shortfall where checked; the remainder is of unknown origin. V and J calls and clone size follow that table, whereas D and trimming were derived from the DNA. This sample holds about 140,000 clones; 65% to 80% were observed only once. In total, the top ten clones hold approximately 10% of the sample.

The sample taken for sequencing was PBMCs. Here the chain combines TRBV6-5 and TRBJ1-4; possibly the D gene is TRBD1, per 5 matching bases. The receptor was isolated from a woman in her fifties or sixties in good health and CMV-seropositive. The CDR3 amino acid sequence is: CASSYVGGSANEKLFF. In nucleotide form, the sequence is TGTGCCAGCAGTTACGTCGGGGGATCGGCTAATGAAAAACTGTTTTTT.